Listed here is a single T cell receptor beta chain. This CDR3 comprises 16 residues. V lost 3 bases, J lost 0 bases, and 5 bases stayed unmatched. The germline CDR1 and CDR2 sequences are SGHAT and FQDESV (reference sequence). Measured with immunoSEQ multiplex PCR; TCRdb has only the in-frame clones, and not every one. The table records 84,000 or so clones, about 80% of them present only once. The data derive from a study of blood T cell repertoires in COVID-19. Sequenced input: peripheral blood. The clonotype originates from a woman over 75 with acute or convalescent COVID-19. V is TRBV11-1 and J is TRBJ2-5; 9 nucleotides match TRBD1. In nucleotides, the CDR3 is TGTGCCAGCAGCTTGCGGGACAGGGTTTACCAAGAGACCCAGTACTTC. It translates to CASSLRDRVYQETQYF.